Listed below are T cell receptor beta chains from one sample, sequenced in a study of technical replicates of blood from several donors. TCRdb's copy holds only in-frame clones and misses some; the assay was immunoSEQ multiplex PCR. The data hold fewer than 80,000 clones, with around 92% observed a single time. The sample comprised PBMCs. The source is a human donor in good health. Some clones in this sample may be carry-over from other donors' samples. Each CDR3 is given with its conserved first and last residue. Each record gives: D gene, V gene, clone size, J gene, CDR3 DNA, CDR3 protein. D genes are given only for firm matches. Clone size appears in some rows only: once, few, many, or a class for an expanded clone.

>-|TRBV5-4|-|TRBJ2-7
TGTGCCAGCAGCTCCGGGACATCGAACTACGAGCAGTACTTC
CASSSGTSNYEQYF
>-|TRBV7-2|-|TRBJ2-1
TGTGCCAGCAGTAGGGGGACTACTTACAATGAGCAGTTCTTC
CASSRGTTYNEQFF
>-|TRBV7-9|-|TRBJ2-2
TGTGCCAGCAGCTTAGCACAGGGGAACACCGGGGAGCTGTTTTTT
CASSLAQGNTGELFF
>-|TRBV27|-|TRBJ2-2
TGTGCCAGCAGTTTAGCGGGGAGGGGGGCCGGGGAGCTGTTTTTT
CASSLAGRGAGELFF
>TRBD2|TRBV6-5|-|TRBJ2-7
TGTGCCAGCAGTTACGGAAGCGGGGGAGCCTACGAGCAGTACTTC
CASSYGSGGAYEQYF
>-|TRBV6-6|-|TRBJ2-7
TGTGCCAGCAGTTACTCGTGGGGGGGCGGATACGAGCAGTACTTC
CASSYSWGGGYEQYF
>-|TRBV6-6|-|TRBJ1-1
TGTGCCAGCAGTCCCTCGAGGGGGACGGGCACTGAAGCTTTCTTT
CASSPSRGTGTEAFF
>-|TRBV29-1|-|TRBJ2-1
TGCAGCGTTGAAGATCTAAGCTGGGCCGAATACAATGAGCAGTTCTTC
CSVEDLSWAEYNEQFF
>-|TRBV5-1|-|TRBJ2-1
TGCGCCAGCAGCCCAAACTACCCTTCGACGTTCTCTGAGCAGTTCTTC
CASSPNYPSTFSEQFF
>TRBD1|TRBV5-1|-|TRBJ2-3
TGCGCCAGCAGCTTACAGGGGGCGTACACAGATACGCAGTATTTT
CASSLQGAYTDTQYF
>TRBD2|TRBV6-5|-|TRBJ2-3
TGTGCCAGCGGACTAGCGGGGACCAGGGATACGCAGTATTTT
CASGLAGTRDTQYF
>-|TRBV6-5|-|TRBJ2-7
TGTGCCAGCAGGGGAGGACCGAGGGAGCAGTACTTC
CASRGGPREQYF
>-|TRBV11-2|-|TRBJ2-1
TGTGCCAGCACAAGCCCCTTCGATGAGCAGTTCTTC
CASTSPFDEQFF
>-|TRBV7-2|-|TRBJ2-5
TGTGCCAGCAGCTTCCTTGGGGGCCGCCAAGAGACCCAGTACTTC
CASSFLGGRQETQYF
>-|TRBV11-1|-|TRBJ1-1
TGTGCCAGCAGCTTATGGCAGAACACTGAAGCTTTCTTT
CASSLWQNTEAFF
>-|TRBV4-2|-|TRBJ2-4
TGTGCCAGCAGCCAAGGCCCCCCACCGGACATTCAGTACTTC
CASSQGPPPDIQYF
>-|TRBV5-1|-|TRBJ2-6
TGCGCCAGCAGCTCCGCCAGCTCTGGGGCCAACGTCCTGACTTTC
CASSSASSGANVLTF
>TRBD1|TRBV4-3|-|TRBJ1-5
TGCGCCAGCAGCCAAGTGGTAGGGGGCGGGAGCAATCAGCCCCAGCATTTT
CASSQVVGGGSNQPQHF
>TRBD2|TRBV6-4|-|TRBJ2-1
TGTGCCAGCAGTGACTCGGCGGGGGGGCCCAATGAGCAGTTCTTC
CASSDSAGGPNEQFF
>TRBD2|TRBV10-3|-|TRBJ2-1
TGTGCCATCAGTGATAAGCGGGGGGCTAAGAGGGAGCAGTTCTTC
CAISDKRGAKREQFF
>TRBD1|TRBV19|-|TRBJ1-2
TGTGCCAGTAGTCTTCCGGGACAGGGTACCGGCTACACCTTC
CASSLPGQGTGYTF
>-|TRBV7-9|-|TRBJ1-1
TGTGCCAGCAGCTCCCCGGGGGAAGCTTTCTTT
CASSSPGEAFF
>-|TRBV25-1|-|TRBJ2-5
TGTGCCAGCAGTGAATTCCGGACACTCCAAGAGACCCAGTACTTC
CASSEFRTLQETQYF
>TRBD1|TRBV15|once|TRBJ1-5
TGTGCCACCAGCACAGGGACAGGGAGTAGCAATCAGCCCCAGCATTTT
CATSTGTGSSNQPQHF
>-|TRBV7-9|-|TRBJ2-7
TGTGCCATCGGCTACGAGCAGTACTTC
CAIGYEQYF
>TRBD2|TRBV5-4|-|TRBJ2-7
TGTGCCAGCAGCTCACGGGGAGCGGGACCCTCATTTTACGAGCAGTACTTC
CASSSRGAGPSFYEQYF
>TRBD1|TRBV9|-|TRBJ1-6
TGTGCCAGCAGCGTAGGCGAGACAGGGCCTTCACCCCTCCACTTT
CASSVGETGPSPLHF
>TRBD2|TRBV7-8|-|TRBJ2-5
TGTGCCAGCGGGTTGAGCGGGGGTTGGGAGACCCAGTACTTC
CASGLSGGWETQYF
>-|TRBV9|once|TRBJ2-3
TGTGCCAGCAGCCATTCGACTGAAGCAGATACGCAGTATTTT
CASSHSTEADTQYF
>TRBD1|TRBV7-3|once|TRBJ1-6
TGTGCCAGCAGTACCCACAGGGGTGGCTCACCCCTCCACTTT
CASSTHRGGSPLHF
>-|TRBV5-4|-|TRBJ1-1
TGTGCCAGCAGCCGTGGGGGAGGGGGCACTGAAGCTTTCTTT
CASSRGGGGTEAFF
>-|TRBV28|-|TRBJ1-3
TGTGCCAGCAACAGCCCCTCTGGAAACACCATATATTTT
CASNSPSGNTIYF
>-|TRBV4-2|-|TRBJ1-2
TGTGCCAGCAGCCAGGACAGCTATGGCTACACCTTC
CASSQDSYGYTF
>-|TRBV4-1|-|TRBJ2-3
TGCGCCAGCAGCCAATACCCAACTAGAGGCAGCACAGATACGCAGTATTTT
CASSQYPTRGSTDTQYF
>TRBD1|TRBV25-1|-|TRBJ1-6
TGTGCCAGCAGTGATCCGGGACAGGGGGGGAATTCACCCCTCCACTTT
CASSDPGQGGNSPLHF
>TRBD1|TRBV6-1|few|TRBJ2-3
TGTGCCAGCAGTGACAGGGGGCCTTCAGATACGCAGTATTTT
CASSDRGPSDTQYF
>-|TRBV13|many|TRBJ1-1
TGTGCCAGCAGCCAAGAAGGTTCTATCGAGGGCACTGAAGCTTTCTTT
CASSQEGSIEGTEAFF
>TRBD2|TRBV7-2|-|TRBJ2-7
TGTGCCAGCAGCCGGACTAGCGGGGGATACGAGCAGTACTTC
CASSRTSGGYEQYF
>TRBD2|TRBV12-5|few|TRBJ2-1
TGTGCTAGTGGTTTGGTCTATAGCGGGACTAGCGGGAGAAACTACAATGAGCAGTTCTTC
CASGLVYSGTSGRNYNEQFF
>TRBD1|TRBV9|-|TRBJ1-2
TGTGCCAGCAGCGTCGACCCCCAGGGGGCCTATGGCTACACCTTC
CASSVDPQGAYGYTF
>-|TRBV15|-|TRBJ1-1
TGTGCCACCAGCAGAGATGGGGGGGGTGAAGCTTTCTTT
CATSRDGGGEAFF
>TRBD2|TRBV11-2|-|TRBJ2-5
TGTGCCAGCAGCTTAGTGATCGCGGGAGGGCCCGGGAAGACCCAGTACTTC
CASSLVIAGGPGKTQYF
>-|TRBV6-5|-|TRBJ2-1
TGTGCCAGCAGTCCAATAGGTAGGGGAAGAGAGCAGTTCTTC
CASSPIGRGREQFF
>-|TRBV7-9|-|TRBJ2-2
TGTGCCAGCAGCTTCCGGTTCCGGGGTAGCACCGGGGAGCTGTTTTTT
CASSFRFRGSTGELFF
>TRBD2|TRBV7-8|-|TRBJ2-7
TGTGCCAGCAGCTCCGGACTAGCGGGGGGGGGTGGAGAGCAGTACTTC
CASSSGLAGGGGEQYF
>-|TRBV7-6|-|TRBJ1-2
TGTGCCAGCAGCGACTATACCCGTGGAGGTGGCTACACCTTC
CASSDYTRGGGYTF
>-|TRBV6-5|-|TRBJ1-3
TGTGCCAGCAGTCGACAGCCTGGAAACACCATATATTTT
CASSRQPGNTIYF
>TRBD2|TRBV9|-|TRBJ2-3
TGTGCCAGCAGCGGAATAGCGGGAGAGCTCACAGATACGCAGTATTTT
CASSGIAGELTDTQYF
>-|TRBV5-4|-|TRBJ2-7
TGTGCCAGCAGCTTTTTTGGGCCCTACGAGCAGTACTTC
CASSFFGPYEQYF
>TRBD1|TRBV4-3|once|TRBJ1-2
TGCGCCAGCAGCCCGACAGGGTTAAATGGCTACACCTTC
CASSPTGLNGYTF
>-|TRBV4-3|-|TRBJ2-3
TGCGCCAGCAGCCGACAACCGGAGGGAGTTAGCACAGATACGCAGTATTTT
CASSRQPEGVSTDTQYF
>TRBD2|TRBV7-2|-|TRBJ2-7
TGTGCCAGCAGCTTAGCCCTCTTTCGGCTAGCGGGGAGCTCCTACGAGCAGTACTTC
CASSLALFRLAGSSYEQYF
>-|TRBV7-8|few|TRBJ2-7
TGTGCCAGCAGTCACTCCTCAGGGGACCTTTACGAGCAGTACTTC
CASSHSSGDLYEQYF